Given below is one T cell receptor beta chain in context. Its cognate antigen has yet to be identified. Nothing much larger sits one base from this clone, and base qualities are not available. This record comes from a study of OX40 agonist ivuxolimab in advanced cancers. For the study in its entirety: Ivuxolimab was a fully human IgG2 agonistic monoclonal antibody targeting the costimulatory receptor OX40 (CD134). Among the roughly 52 dose-escalation patients, some 19 had hepatocellular carcinoma, 15 or so melanoma, 9 renal cell carcinoma and 9 head and neck cancer. Intravenous ivuxolimab was administered to patients every 2 weeks at six dose levels: 0.01, 0.1, 0.3, 1.5, 3 and 10 mg/kg. Prior anti-PD-1, anti-PD-L1 or anti-CTLA-4 therapy was permitted, and checkpoint inhibitors had been received by roughly 42% of dose-escalation patients. The paper describes the monotherapy dose-escalation part (N of about 52 patients) of the phase I trial of ivuxolimab. Peripheral TCRbeta sequencing was intended to test whether TCR sequence diversity was altered and clonal T-cell expansion was caused by ivuxolimab. The dose-escalation cohort was about 86% male with a mean age of about 58 years, ranging from about 23 to 85. Partial responses occurred in three dose-escalation patients: two with cutaneous melanoma and one with hepatocellular carcinoma.

On the study overall, not on this receptor specifically: Which antigens the clonally expanded peripheral T cells were specific for was not determined. At doses from 0.1 to 3.0 mg/kg, clonal expansion was seen in both CD4+ and CD8+ blood T cells between baseline and week 6. On average, CD8+ T cells showed more expanded clones than CD4+ T cells after ivuxolimab. In partial responders in the 0.1-3.0 mg/kg groups, normalized peripheral clonal expansion was found to be among the lowest, especially among CD8+ T cells. Low levels of normalized T-cell clonal expansion were also seen in some patients who did not respond.

Based on the germline V gene, the CDR1 and CDR2 sequences are SGHTA and FQGTGA. V lost 5 bases and J lost 4 bases, and the count of bases not matched to a germline gene is 5. There are 14 amino acids in the CDR3, from cysteine to phenylalanine inclusive. Just CDR3 DNA is preserved here, 42 bases in frame from base 1. For sequencing of the TCRbeta CDR3 region, genomic DNA was extracted from the sorted cells. The immunoSEQ Assay was used to sequence the TCRbeta CDR3 regions. TCRdb limited this immuneACCESS table to in-frame rearrangements with V and J called. A share of clones is missing; checked studies link under half to unresolved V genes, and the rest is unexplained. The sample table contains about 60,000 clones; only one count was recorded for around 87% of them. About 13% of the sample goes to the ten largest clones. Patients with autoimmune disease history or receiving systemic immunosuppression were excluded from the trial. Peripheral blood for TCR sequencing was collected from all dose cohorts at baseline, on cycle 4 day 1, and on cycle 7 day 1. Samples were obtained from an open-label, multicenter, first-in-human phase I dose-escalation trial of ivuxolimab. The trial enrolled adults with locally advanced or metastatic head and neck squamous cell, hepatocellular, melanoma or renal cell carcinoma. Before TCR sequencing, CD4+ T cells and CD8+ T cells were sorted from peripheral blood as separate populations.

The receptor comes from an adult with an advanced solid tumor such as melanoma, head and neck, liver or kidney cancer. Recombination joined TRBV7-3 with TRBJ1-1; TRBD1 agrees with 9 junctional bases. This specimen consisted of CD4+ or CD8+ T cells sorted from blood, obtained in a trial of the OX40 agonist ivuxolimab. The DNA sequence is given as TGTGCCAGCAGCGTGGGACAGGGAATCACTGAAGCTTTCTTT. Its protein reads: CASSVGQGITEAFF.